Below are 19 T cell receptor beta chains sequenced from a single sample in a study of blood T cell repertoires in COVID-19. The protocol was immunoSEQ multiplex PCR, while the TCRdb copy is restricted to in-frame clones and leaves out a portion. The table includes approximately 72,000 clones, approximately 89% detected once. Specimen: peripheral blood. All receptors come from a man in his 60s with acute or convalescent COVID-19.

The chain couples TRBV29-1 to TRBJ1-2; TRBD1 agrees at 12 bases. Looked up from germline, CDR1 is SQVTM and CDR2 is ANQGSEA. The junction had 3 bases not matched to a gene; V was cut back by 7 bases and J by 6 bases. This CDR3 is built from 12 residues. The CDR3 loop reads CSAGQGANGYTF. DNA for the CDR3: TGCAGCGCGGGACAGGGGGCAAATGGCTACACCTTC. Complete variable domain (other parts from reference TRBV29-1 and TRBJ1-2): SAVISQKPSRDICQRGTSLTIQCQVDSQVTMMFWYRQQPGQSLTLIATANQGSEATYESGFVIDKFPISRPNLTFSTLTVSNMSPEDSSIYLCSAGQGANGYTFGSGTRLTVV.

The V gene is TRBV5-1, the J gene TRBJ2-4, with 7 bases matching TRBD1. V lost 1 base and J lost 5; bases outside the gene matches: 0. The CDR3 consists of 13 residues. The germline V gene has CDR1 SGHRS and CDR2 YFSETQ. This chain's CDR3 is CASSLTGENIQYF. In DNA, the CDR3 is TGCGCCAGCAGCTTGACAGGGGAAAACATTCAGTACTTC. Complete variable domain (other parts from reference TRBV5-1 and TRBJ2-4): KAGVTQTPRYLIKTRGQQVTLSCSPISGHRSVSWYQQTPGQGLQFLFEYFSETQRNKGNFPGRFSGRQFSNSRSEMNVSTLELGDSALYLCASSLTGENIQYFGAGTRLSVL.

This clone was detected a few times. This rearrangement joins TRBV5-4 to TRBJ1-4; D ambiguous. This CDR3 is 14 amino acids long. V lost 0 bases to trimming and J lost 7 bases, with 10 bases between them. Germline CDR1 reads SGHNT; CDR2 reads YYREEE (reference sequence). The CDR3 sequence is CASSLGAAPEKLFF. The CDR3, as DNA: TGTGCCAGCAGCTTGGGGGCAGCCCCTGAAAAACTGTTTTTT.

CDR3 region: CASSSGRDVSYGYTF. The CDR3 nucleotides are TGCGCCAGCAGCTCGGGCAGGGATGTAAGCTATGGCTACACCTTC. The rearrangement links TRBV5-1 to TRBJ1-2, with D possibly TRBD1 on 5 matching bases. Trimming pared 3 bases from V and 4 bases from J, leaving 16 bases between. Germline assignment: CDR1 SGHRS and CDR2 YFSETQ. CDR3 length equals 15 residues.

In its sample, this clone was seen once. Other DNA sequences in this specimen translate into the identical CDR3. The chain links TRBV5-1 to TRBJ2-3, with 7 bases matching TRBD1. Looked up from germline, CDR1 is SGHRS and CDR2 is YFSETQ. The CDR3 sequence is 15 residues long. The V segment lost 0 bases and the J segment 4 bases; nucleotides outside the gene matches: 5. The CDR3 region is CASSLGQGLSDTQYF. In DNA form, the CDR3 reads TGCGCCAGCAGCTTGGGACAGGGTTTGTCAGATACGCAGTATTTT.

The V and J genes are TRBV5-6 and TRBJ2-6, with 7 nucleotides matching TRBD1. Germline assignment: CDR1 SGHDT and CDR2 YYEEEE. V shed 0 bases and J 4 bases; nucleotides not matched to a gene: 10. The CDR3 runs to 18 residues. The CDR3: CASSLGDRGPLGANVLTF. CDR3 nucleotide sequence: TGTGCCAGCAGCTTGGGGGACAGAGGTCCCCTCGGGGCCAACGTCCTGACTTTC.

The genes are TRBV6-1 and TRBJ2-7, with 7 positions matching TRBD2. The germline V gene has CDR1 MNHNS and CDR2 SASEGT. CDR3 length: 11 residues. V lost 8 bases to trimming and J lost 6 bases; unmatched junction nucleotides: 4. CDR3 amino acids: CASGREREQYF. Here the CDR3 DNA reads TGTGCCAGCGGGCGGGAGCGCGAGCAGTACTTC.

A note on this clone: A junction boundary mismatches the germline segment, possibly from a read error. The rearrangement joins TRBV3-1 (or the pseudogene TRBV3-2) to TRBJ1-5; TRBD1 agrees at 8 bases. CDR1 and CDR2 from the germline V gene are LGHDT and YNNKEL (reference sequence). This CDR3 comprises 14 residues. CDR3 coding DNA: TGTGCCAGCAGACAAGGGACAGGTAATCAGCCCCAGCATTTT. Its protein is CASRQGTGNQPQHF.

Notes on this clone: Additional DNA sequences in this sample encode the identical CDR3. V usage is TRBV29-1 and J usage is TRBJ2-7, with TRBD1 matching 7 bases. Looked up from germline, CDR1 is SQVTM and CDR2 is ANQGSEA. The CDR3 has 13 amino acids. Losses at the gene ends were 6 bases for V and 1 base for J; bases not matched to a gene: 6. The CDR3 is CSVGDSSSYEQYF. The CDR3 nucleotides are TGCAGCGTGGGGGACAGTTCTTCCTACGAGCAGTACTTC.

J is TRBJ2-7 and V is TRBV5-1, with D maybe TRBD2 (6 bases). CDR1 SGHRS and CDR2 YFSETQ come from the germline V gene. The CDR3 loop spans 13 amino acids. V shed 3 bases and J shed 4 bases, with 11 bases lying between them. The CDR3 loop is CASSWDSPYEQYF. CDR3 DNA sequence: TGCGCCAGCAGCTGGGACTCCCCATACGAGCAGTACTTC.

The chain recombines TRBV5-1 with TRBJ2-3, with 9 bases identical to TRBD2. V was clipped by 3 bases and J by 2 bases; unmatched bases: 10. Germline V CDR1 and CDR2: SGHRS, YFSETQ. This CDR3 has 17 residues. The CDR3 region is CASSSDRLAAYTDTQYF. CDR3 nucleotide sequence: TGCGCCAGCAGCTCCGACCGACTAGCGGCCTACACAGATACGCAGTATTTT. Drawing the rest from reference TRBV5-1 and TRBJ2-3, the complete variable domain is KAGVTQTPRYLIKTRGQQVTLSCSPISGHRSVSWYQQTPGQGLQFLFEYFSETQRNKGNFPGRFSGRQFSNSRSEMNVSTLELGDSALYLCASSSDRLAAYTDTQYFGPGTRLTVL.

The V and J genes are TRBV19 and TRBJ1-1; 11 nucleotides align to TRBD1. V trimming: 3 bases; J trimming: 5 bases; junction bases outside the gene matches: 2. Germline V CDR1 and CDR2: LNHDA, SQIVND (reference sequence). The CDR3 is 14 amino acids. The CDR3 sequence: CASSIGTGGTEAFF. CDR3 DNA: TGTGCCAGTAGTATTGGGACAGGGGGAACTGAAGCTTTCTTT. The full variable domain, completed using reference TRBV19 and TRBJ1-1, is DGGITQSPKYLFRKEGQNVTLSCEQNLNHDAMYWYRQDPGQGLRLIYYSQIVNDFQKGDIAEGYSVSREKKESFPLTVTSAQKNPTAFYLCASSIGTGGTEAFFGQGTRLTVV.

The chain employs TRBV3-1 (or the pseudogene TRBV3-2) and TRBJ1-2, with D possibly TRBD1 on 6 matching bases. The CDR3 is 13 residues long. The V gene's germline CDR1 is LGHDT and CDR2 YNNKEL (reference sequence). The V end lost 1 base, the J end lost 5 bases, and 8 bases lay between the germline ends. The CDR3 nucleotides are TGTGCCAGCAGCCAAGGGCAGGGGTATGGCTACACCTTC. Translating gives CASSQGQGYGYTF.

The genes are TRBV7-9 and TRBJ2-6, with D tentatively TRBD2 (7 bases). V shed 11 bases and J shed 0 bases, with 14 bases lying between them. The V gene's germline CDR1 is SEHNR and CDR2 FQNEAQ (reference sequence). The CDR3 is made up of 15 amino acids. DNA for the CDR3: TGTGCCCAGCCACGGGGGGCCTCTGGGGCCAACGTCCTGACTTTC. Translated, it gives CAQPRGASGANVLTF.

The chain links TRBV5-1 to TRBJ2-7; 7 nucleotides agree with TRBD1. V lost 4 bases to trimming and J lost 0 bases; unmatched junction nucleotides: 4. CDR3 length: 14 residues. Germline CDR1 and CDR2: SGHRS and YFSETQ. Here the CDR3 reads CASSVGQVSYEQYF. In DNA, the CDR3 is TGCGCCAGCAGCGTAGGACAGGTCTCCTACGAGCAGTACTTC.

This clone was seen more than once but under ten times. V usage is TRBV3-1 (or the pseudogene TRBV3-2) and J usage is TRBJ1-3, with TRBD1 as a possible D gene (5 bases). This CDR3 is 15 amino acids long. V was cut by 5 bases and J by 8 bases, with 19 bases left in between. Germline V gene data show CDR1 as LGHDT and CDR2 as YNNKEL (reference sequence). Written as DNA, the CDR3 is TGTGCCAGCAGCTCCGCGCGGGGGAAAGGGCACACCATATATTTT. Its translation: CASSSARGKGHTIYF.

The genes are TRBV7-9 and TRBJ2-1; D possibly corresponds to TRBD1 (5 bases). Germline CDR1 reads SEHNR; CDR2 reads FQNEAQ (reference sequence). The germline V and J ends were trimmed by 1 base and 4 bases, with 5 bases remaining between them. The CDR3 is 13 residues long. This CDR3 reads CASSLGQYNEQFF. The DNA of the CDR3 is TGTGCCAGCAGCTTAGGACAGTACAATGAGCAGTTCTTC. Full variable domain (rest looked up from reference TRBV7-9 and TRBJ2-1): DTGVSQNPRHKITKRGQNVTFRCDPISEHNRLYWYRQTLGQGPEFLTYFQNEAQLEKSRLLSDRFSAERPKGSFSTLEIQRTEQGDSAMYLCASSLGQYNEQFFGPGTRLTVL.

The rearrangement joins TRBV5-1 to TRBJ2-7; TRBD2 matches at 7 bases. Looked up from germline, CDR1 is SGHRS and CDR2 is YFSETQ. V dropped 7 bases and J dropped 5; count of bases not matched to a gene: 6. The CDR3 consists of 12 residues. The CDR3: CASASRGDEQYF. CDR3 bases: TGCGCCAGCGCATCCCGGGGGGACGAGCAGTACTTC. Full variable domain (remainder filled in from reference TRBV5-1 and TRBJ2-7): KAGVTQTPRYLIKTRGQQVTLSCSPISGHRSVSWYQQTPGQGLQFLFEYFSETQRNKGNFPGRFSGRQFSNSRSEMNVSTLELGDSALYLCASASRGDEQYFGPGTRLTVT.

The rearrangement joins TRBV5-1 to TRBJ1-4; perhaps TRBD1 as D (6 bases). Germline loops: CDR1 SGHRS, CDR2 YFSETQ. Trimming cost V 2 bases and J 3 bases, with 8 bases left between them. The CDR3 contains 14 residues. This chain's CDR3 is CASSLQGANEKLFF. CDR3 sequence (DNA): TGCGCCAGCAGCTTACAGGGTGCTAATGAAAAACTGTTTTTT.